Listed here are 18 T cell receptor beta chains from one sample, sequenced in a study of cytomegalovirus exposure and HLA in healthy donors. The PCR contained 60 Vbeta and 13 Jbeta primers. The protocol was immunoSEQ multiplex PCR, while the TCRdb copy is restricted to in-frame clones and leaves out a portion. In the table there are fewer than 150,000 clones, 67% of which are singletons. What was sequenced was PBMCs. The receptors here all came from a man aged 18 to 30 in good health and CMV-seropositive.

In the case of this clone: An end of the junction differs from the germline gene, which may be a read error. J is TRBJ2-7 and V is TRBV5-1, with D tentatively TRBD1 or TRBD2 (5 bases each). Germline values: CDR1 SGHRS, CDR2 YFSETQ. The CDR3 has 13 residues. The chain's CDR3 is CASSLGRAYEQYF. The CDR3 DNA reads TGTGCCAGCAGCTTGGGACGGGCCTACGAGCAGTACTTC.

The chain carries TRBV5-6 and TRBJ2-7; weak D call: TRBD2 (6 bases). CDR1 and CDR2 (germline): SGHDT, YYEEEE. Trimming took off 0 bases at V and 7 bases at J, with 8 bases between the two ends. The CDR3 totals 12 residues. CDR3 DNA: TGTGCCAGCAGCTTGGGGGCGGGGGAGCAGTACGTC. The encoded protein is CASSLGAGEQYV.

The chain couples TRBV10-2 to TRBJ2-5; 7 bases agree with TRBD1. The CDR3 has 13 amino acids. Germline V gene data show CDR1 as WSHSY and CDR2 as SAAADI. The trim removed 7 bases at V and 6 bases at J, leaving 8 bases unmatched. CDR3 sequence: CASTEQGPKTQYF. The CDR3, as DNA: TGCGCCAGCACAGAACAGGGGCCAAAGACCCAGTACTTC.

This chain joins TRBV6-1 and TRBJ1-6; D gene unclear. This CDR3 has 16 residues. CDR1 and CDR2 from the germline V gene are MNHNS and SASEGT. V was trimmed by 4 bases and J by 0 bases, leaving 10 bases between them. CDR3 sequence: CASSVMGSSYNSPLHF. The CDR3 bases are TGTGCCAGCAGTGTTATGGGGAGCTCCTATAATTCACCCCTCCACTTT.

The genes are TRBV19 and TRBJ2-6, with D possibly being TRBD1 (6 bases). This CDR3 contains 15 residues. CDR1 is LNHDA and CDR2 is SQIVND in the germline V gene (reference sequence). The V end was cut by 2 bases, the J end by 4 bases, with 9 bases between. The CDR3 region has the DNA TGTGCCAGTAGTATAACAGGGTACGGGGCCAACGTCCTGACTTTC. Protein product: CASSITGYGANVLTF.

In its sample, this clone was seen once. The chain joins TRBV28 to TRBJ1-2; D remains ambiguous. The CDR3 sequence is 12 residues long. The germline gives CDR1 MDHEN, CDR2 SYDVKM. V gave up 5 bases and J gave up 10 bases, with 14 bases separating them. The CDR3, as DNA: TGTGCCAGCAGTCCCAGACAAACCGACTACACCTTC. It translates to CASSPRQTDYTF.

The rearrangement links TRBV10-2 to TRBJ1-1, with 9 bases identical to TRBD1. CDR1 WSHSY and CDR2 SAAADI come from the germline V gene. J lost 8 bases, V lost 6 bases, and 7 bases had no gene match. The CDR3 has 13 amino acids. The CDR3 protein is CASSPVGTGEAFF. DNA of the CDR3: TGCGCCAGCAGCCCCGTGGGGACAGGGGAAGCTTTCTTT.

A few counts support this clone. This chain links TRBV7-9 with TRBJ2-3; D perhaps matches TRBD2 (6 bases). The CDR3 is made up of 19 amino acids. Germline V gene sequence: CDR1 SEHNR, CDR2 FQNEAQ (reference sequence). Trimming pared 0 bases from V and 2 bases from J, leaving 21 bases between. The chain's CDR3 is CASSLAVGGAGRYTDTQYF. The DNA for the CDR3 is TGTGCCAGCAGCTTAGCTGTCGGCGGGGCCGGGCGCTACACAGATACGCAGTATTTT.

This clone was picked up a small number of times. The chain employs TRBV5-1 and TRBJ2-3; TRBD1 agrees at 9 bases. Germline-derived CDR1 and CDR2 are SGHRS and YFSETQ. The CDR3 length is 16 residues. V was clipped by 0 bases and J by 1 base; unmatched bases: 3. This CDR3 is CASSLDRGRGTDTQYF. The CDR3, as DNA: TGCGCCAGCAGCTTGGACAGGGGGCGGGGCACAGATACGCAGTATTTT.

This clone appeared a few times. J is TRBJ2-5 and V is TRBV2, with 7 bases identical to TRBD1. Judging by the DNA end, TRBJ2-7 fits better; the J call may be wrong. The CDR3 runs 12 residues. Germline V CDR1 and CDR2: SNHLY, FYNNEI. The DNA of the CDR3 is TGTGCCAGCGGGGACAGCAAGACCGAGCAGTACTTC. It translates to CASGDSKTEQYF.

This chain links TRBV18 with TRBJ1-1, with D perhaps TRBD1 (5 bases). The V and J ends lost 3 bases and 1 base respectively, with 9 bases between them. Germline-derived CDR1 and CDR2 are KGHSH and LQKENI. CDR3 length: 14 amino acids. The CDR3 spells CASSPPTGNTEAFF. CDR3 in DNA: TGTGCCAGCTCACCCCCTACAGGGAACACTGAAGCTTTCTTT.

About this clone: Because the CDR3's place on the DNA is in doubt, the DNA is left out and the CDR3 is given as listed by TCRdb. This chain connects TRBV28 to TRBJ2-7; the DNA was not used to check the table's D call, TRBD1. Germline CDR1 MDHEN, CDR2 SYDVKM. The CDR3 sequence runs 14 residues, both termini included. The CDR3 region is CASSSSGHLYEQYF.

The chain joins TRBV2 to TRBJ1-4; D might be TRBD1 (6 bases). V was pared by 1 base and J by 5 bases, with 11 bases between. Germline loops: CDR1 SNHLY, CDR2 FYNNEI. There are 15 residues in the CDR3. CDR3 DNA: TGTGCCAGCAGTGAAGGGACAGCGAAGAATGAAAAACTGTTTTTT. Its translation: CASSEGTAKNEKLFF.

The rearrangement links TRBV2 to TRBJ2-3; 13 positions agree with TRBD2. V was pared by 8 bases and J by 5 bases, with 4 bases of the junction left unmatched. CDR3 size: 14 residues. Looked up from germline, CDR1 is SNHLY and CDR2 is FYNNEI. The CDR3 here is CASQTSGGRDTQYF. DNA for the CDR3: TGTGCCAGCCAGACTAGCGGGGGGAGAGATACGCAGTATTTT.

This clone occurred a few times. J is TRBJ2-7 and V is TRBV5-1; tentative D call: TRBD1 (6 bases). Trimming took 0 bases from V and 5 from J, leaving 9 bases between them. Germline CDR1 reads SGHRS; CDR2 reads YFSETQ. This CDR3 is 13 amino acids long. The CDR3 here is CASSLVTGNEQYV. CDR3 sequence (DNA): TGCGCCAGCAGCTTGGTTACAGGGAACGAGCAGTACGTC.

The genes are TRBV5-4 and TRBJ2-3, with D possibly TRBD2 on 6 matching bases. V lost 4 bases and J lost 1, with 16 bases in between. Germline V CDR1 and CDR2: SGHNT, YYREEE (reference sequence). This CDR3 is 16 amino acids long. The CDR3 region is CASSPTAGRGTDTQYF. In nucleotides, the CDR3 is TGTGCCAGCAGCCCAACCGCGGGGCGTGGCACAGATACGCAGTATTTT.

This clone was seen only a few times. The chain employs TRBV18 and TRBJ1-2; the D gene is possibly TRBD1 (5 bases). The germline V gene encodes CDR1 KGHSH and CDR2 LQKENI. This CDR3 comprises 14 residues. V lost 6 bases to trimming and J lost 4 bases, with 15 bases between them. The CDR3 spells CASSRAGLAYGYTF. The CDR3 nucleotides read TGTGCCAGCTCCCGGGCAGGGCTCGCCTATGGCTACACCTTC.

The CDR3 DNA reads TGTGCCAGCAGCCTCCGGGACTCCCCAAATTCACCCCTCCACTTT. It specifies CASSLRDSPNSPLHF. The chain joins TRBV7-9 to TRBJ1-6, with D possibly TRBD1 on 5 matching bases. Germline values: CDR1 SEHNR, CDR2 FQNEAQ (reference sequence). The ends were cut back, 5 bases at V and 7 bases at J, with 15 bases in the middle. The CDR3 sequence is 15 residues long.